The text below deals with one TCR beta chain. Germline CDR1 reads SGHDT; CDR2 reads YYEEEE. CDR3 length equals 15 residues. V gave up 1 base and J gave up 7 bases; unmatched junction bases: 5. Libraries were prepared by immunoSEQ multiplex PCR; TCRdb keeps only in-frame clonotypes and omits some of them. The sample comprises approximately 100,000 clones, approximately 92% of which are singletons, and 4.5% to 6% rests with the top ten. This sample is drawn from a study of blood T cell repertoires in COVID-19. Study summary: Sites in the United States, Italy and Spain provided acute and convalescent COVID-19 samples. Sources were T cells, B-cell-depleted T cells, or PBMCs; the material itself was cDNA or gDNA.

Sequencing input: peripheral blood. This TCR derives from an older man with acute or convalescent COVID-19. The chain couples TRBV5-6 to TRBJ1-6; 7 nucleotides match TRBD1. In nucleotides, the CDR3 is TGTGCCAGCAGCTTGTTGGGGACAGTCAATTCACCCCTCCACTTT. Translating gives CASSLLGTVNSPLHF.